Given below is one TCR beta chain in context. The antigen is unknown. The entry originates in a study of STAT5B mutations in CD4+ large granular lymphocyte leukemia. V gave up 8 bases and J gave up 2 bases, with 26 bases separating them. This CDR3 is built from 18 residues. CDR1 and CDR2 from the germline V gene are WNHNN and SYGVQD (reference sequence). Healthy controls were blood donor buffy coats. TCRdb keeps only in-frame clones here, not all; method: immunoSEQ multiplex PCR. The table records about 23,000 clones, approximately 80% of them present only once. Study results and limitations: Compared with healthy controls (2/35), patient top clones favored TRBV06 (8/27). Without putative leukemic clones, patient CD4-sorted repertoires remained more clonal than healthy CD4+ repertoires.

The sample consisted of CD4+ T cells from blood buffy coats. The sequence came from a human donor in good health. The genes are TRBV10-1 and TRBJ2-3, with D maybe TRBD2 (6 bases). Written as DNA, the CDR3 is TGCGCCAGCTATCTAGTCCCTGTTGGCGGGATGACCACAGATACGCAGTATTTT. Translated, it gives CASYLVPVGGMTTDTQYF.